This T cell receptor (beta chain) stems from a study of fetal regulatory T cell absence and autoimmunity. Study outcomes and limitations: Compared with cord blood, pancreas showed oligoclonal TCR enrichment, some clones over 80-fold.

Comments on this clone: Its specificity is not known.

The assay was run at survey level. Clones were sequenced by immunoSEQ multiplex PCR, and TCRdb holds only the in-frame ones, with some missing. The sample has about 95,000 clones, approximately 79% seen once; the top ten hold 2%. Germline CDR1 and CDR2: KGHSH and LQKENI. This CDR3 contains 14 residues. Trimming took 3 bases from V and 6 from J; bases not matched to a gene: 4. The sequenced sample was pancreas tissue. The rearrangement uses TRBV18 and TRBJ2-3, with 9 nucleotides matching TRBD2. The receptor was isolated from a male donor with IPEX syndrome. CDR3 sequence: CASSPESGRDTQYF. The CDR3 region has the DNA TGTGCCAGCTCACCGGAGAGCGGGAGGGATACGCAGTATTTT.